The entry that follows covers one T cell receptor beta chain sequence. Antigen: not known. These data belong to a study of T cell responses to AZD1222 COVID-19 vaccine. Study-wide points: Donor demographics were predominantly white British with a female majority; clonal diversity may be underestimated.

Profiled with immunoSEQ multiplex PCR; TCRdb holds only in-frame clones, not every one. The sample contains 45,000 or so clones, 90% of which appear only once. Trimming removed 2 bases from V and 2 bases from J; junction bases left unmatched: 3. The germline gives CDR1 SGHRS, CDR2 YFSETQ. This CDR3 region has 15 residues. The V call is TRBV5-1, the J call TRBJ2-7; 11 bases fit TRBD1. The source material was peripheral blood, sampled 28 days after the second AZD1222 dose. The sequence was obtained from an adult who received the AZD1222 COVID-19 vaccine. Here the CDR3 reads CASSLTGQGAYEQYF. CDR3 coding DNA: TGCGCCAGCAGCTTAACGGGACAGGGGGCCTACGAGCAGTACTTC.